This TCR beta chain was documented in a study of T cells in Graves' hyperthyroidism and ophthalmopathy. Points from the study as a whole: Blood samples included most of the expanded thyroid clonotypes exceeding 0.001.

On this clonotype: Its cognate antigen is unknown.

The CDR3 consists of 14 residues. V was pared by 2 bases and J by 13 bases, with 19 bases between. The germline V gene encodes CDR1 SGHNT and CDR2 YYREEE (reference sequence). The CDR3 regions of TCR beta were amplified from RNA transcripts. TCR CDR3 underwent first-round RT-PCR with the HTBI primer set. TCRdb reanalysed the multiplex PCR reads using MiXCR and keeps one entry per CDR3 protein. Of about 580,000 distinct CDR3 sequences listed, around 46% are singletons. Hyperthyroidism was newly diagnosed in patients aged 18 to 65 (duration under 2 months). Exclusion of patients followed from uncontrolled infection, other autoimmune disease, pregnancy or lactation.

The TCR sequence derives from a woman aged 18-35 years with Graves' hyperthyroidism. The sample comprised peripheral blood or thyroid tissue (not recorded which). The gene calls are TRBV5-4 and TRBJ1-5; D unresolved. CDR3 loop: CASSFRTGTDTQHF. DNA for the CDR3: TGTGCCAGCAGCTTCAGAACGGGAACAGATACGCAGCATTTT.